This paragraph reports one T cell receptor (beta chain). The antigen it recognizes is unknown. No qualities accompany the bases; no much larger clone lies one base away. The record originates from a study of T cells after yellow fever vaccination (dated by TCRdb to the late 2010s). Notes on the research overall: Libraries from fractions with low cell numbers were prepared with the SMART-Seq v4 Ultra Low Input RNA kit. To track T-cell clones before and after primary and booster YFV17D yellow fever vaccination, bulk TCR alpha and beta repertoires were sequenced longitudinally. Two healthy male donors, one aged 18 to 29 and one aged 30 to 40 years, were included in the cohort. Blood was collected at multiple timepoints before and after primary and secondary immunization, and bulk PBMC replicates and cell subsets were isolated. Study-wide findings and limitations: Because the study included only two donors, the extent to which the findings can be generalized is limited. The secondary T-cell response was weaker than the primary response but faster, peaking on day 5 instead of day 15. A small fraction of clonotypes appeared in both the CD4 and CD8 compartments, likely as a result of convergent recombination. After the booster, most clones that had expanded after primary vaccination were detected again (around 97% of CD4 and around nine tenths of CD8), suggesting broad maintenance of memory. Because abundant contaminating clonotypes from the bulk population could be contained in FACS-sorted repertoires, computational filtering was required.

V lost 4 bases and J lost 13 bases, and the count of bases not matched to a germline gene is 9. CDR1 SGHRS and CDR2 YFSETQ were looked up in the germline V gene. Including the terminal cysteine and phenylalanine, the CDR3 comprises 14 residues. Only the CDR3 DNA is retained, 42 bases long and in frame from the first base. Sample treatment or condition, as interpreted from the label and publication: live attenuated yellow fever vaccine strain. At each blood-draw timepoint, two biological replicates of bulk PBMCs were collected. A standard Ficoll-Paque protocol was used to isolate PBMCs from peripheral blood. TriZol was used to extract RNA from bulk PBMCs, CD4 and CD8 fractions, and dextramer-positive and dextramer-negative fractions. Synthesis of TCR cDNA relied on 5'RACE template switching, a step that introduced a universal primer site along with unique molecular identifiers. Priming for cDNA synthesis came from both the TCR alpha and TCR beta constant segments. Library amplification involved two PCR steps, and the second step added sample barcodes and sequencing adapters. Sequencing of libraries was done on Illumina HiSeq 2500 (2x100 bp) or NovaSeq (2x150 bp). For the original study's pipeline: MIGEC was used to demultiplex reads and collapse the reads into UMI consensus sequences, and MiXCR was used for V(D)J alignment. Vaccine-responding clonotypes were identified with edgeR using replicate PBMC samples, with FDR below 0.01 and a log2 fold change above 5 up to day 15 being required. Bulk clonotypes were assigned CD4 or CD8 identity according to which sequenced CD4 or CD8 repertoire held them at higher abundance. TCRdb took the public reads, trimmed them with fastp at Q25, ran MiXCR for clone calling and kept in-frame beta chains. Entries that share a CDR3 protein sequence are merged under the most common genes and DNA. TCRdb, not the original authors, processed these V and J calls. The sample records under 550,000 distinct CDR3 sequences, around a fifth of which are singletons. The biggest ten clones account for roughly a sixth of the sample.

In this chain, TRBV5-1 is recombined with TRBJ1-6; TRBD1 agrees with 9 junctional bases. The sequencing used PBMCs, collected more than 20 days after the first yellow fever vaccination. The source is a man aged 18 to 30 who received the YFV17D yellow fever vaccine. The DNA sequence is given as TGCGCCAGCAGCGGACAGGGGCCCCCTTTCCCCCTCCACTTT. Translation gives CASSGQGPPFPLHF. With the portions outside the CDR3 filled from the reference TRBV5-1 and TRBJ1-6 genes, the complete variable region becomes KAGVTQTPRYLIKTRGQQVTLSCSPISGHRSVSWYQQTPGQGLQFLFEYFSETQRNKGNFPGRFSGRQFSNSRSEMNVSTLELGDSALYLCASSGQGPPFPLHFGNGTRLTVT.